This TCR beta chain was obtained from a study of persistence of HIV-infected CD4 T cells. At the level of the study: Up to about 200 mL blood was drawn at multiple time points; a couple of donors had single-time leukapheresis. Study outcomes and limitations: Antigen-responding cells were enriched for degenerate expanded CDR3beta sequences.

As for this clone: Its antigen is currently unknown.

The V gene's germline CDR1 is MNHNS and CDR2 SASEGT. The V end was cut by 4 bases, the J end by 0 bases, with 14 bases between. This CDR3 comprises 16 residues. Lysates of CMV-infected fibroblasts at around 9.1 ug/mL stimulated these cells. Sorted nonresponding memory CD4+ T cells were CD40L-negative, CD69-negative, CD45RO-high. This was the immunoSEQ version 4 assay in survey mode. Each sample used up to about 1 ug genomic DNA diluted to approximately 10 ng/uL. The table came from immunoSEQ multiplex PCR; TCRdb's copy has only in-frame clones and leaves some out. Seen here are 25,000 to 35,000 clones, 78% observed once, and the top ten hold 0.81%.

The sequencing here drew on CD4+ T cells sorted from PBMCs after approximately 20-hour stimulation, taken from a patient who received antiretroviral therapy. The gene calls are TRBV6-1 and TRBJ2-3; D call uncertain. The TCR was taken from an adult woman with HIV who was CMV-seropositive. The DNA of the CDR3 is TGTGCCAGCAGTGGCCTCCCTGTTTGGAGCACAGATACGCAGTATTTT. This codes for CASSGLPVWSTDTQYF.